Listed here are 27 T cell receptor beta chains from one sample, sequenced in a study of shared clonotypes between healthy human individuals. The table came from immunoSEQ multiplex PCR; TCRdb's copy has only in-frame clones and leaves some out. The sample holds 2.3 million or so clones, approximately 95% seen once. The sequenced sample consisted of naive CD4+ T cells from PBMCs. Indicated subset: CD45RA+ positively selected. These receptors were obtained from a man aged 18 to 30 in good health. Some clones in this sample may be carry-over from other donors' samples.

This clone has only one observation. The chain joins TRBV19 to TRBJ1-3, with D tentatively TRBD1 (5 bases). Trimming took 7 bases from V and 0 from J, leaving 16 bases between them. Germline V gene lookup returns CDR1 LNHDA and CDR2 SQIVND (reference sequence). CDR3 size: 16 residues. CDR3 residues: CASTGPPAFSGNTIYF. The CDR3 coding sequence is TGTGCCAGTACGGGGCCGCCTGCCTTCTCTGGAAACACCATATATTTT.

The chain recombines TRBV5-1 with TRBJ1-4, with D unresolved. Trimming left V 0 bases short and J 3 bases short, with 6 bases between. The CDR3 contains 14 residues. The germline gives CDR1 SGHRS, CDR2 YFSETQ. The CDR3 sequence: CASSLVPPNEKLFF. CDR3 coding DNA: TGCGCCAGCAGCTTGGTACCCCCTAATGAAAAACTGTTTTTT.

This clone appeared once. V gene TRBV5-1 combines with J gene TRBJ1-5, with TRBD1 identical over 7 bases. CDR1 SGHRS and CDR2 YFSETQ come from the germline V gene. The V and J ends lost 1 base and 3 bases, in that order; junction bases with no gene match: 10. This CDR3 has 17 residues. DNA for the CDR3: TGCGCCAGCAGCTTGAGGCCCTACGGGACAGCCAATCAGCCCCAGCATTTT. Residues: CASSLRPYGTANQPQHF.

This clone is a singleton in its sample. V is TRBV28 and J is TRBJ2-1; D perhaps matches TRBD2 (6 bases). This CDR3 has 16 amino acids. The V and J ends lost 6 bases and 7 bases respectively, with 22 bases between them. Germline-derived CDR1 and CDR2 are MDHEN and SYDVKM. The CDR3 region is CASRPPQGGRWNEQFF. Written as DNA, the CDR3 is TGTGCCAGCAGGCCTCCGCAGGGTGGGAGGTGGAATGAGCAGTTCTTC.

The chain recombines TRBV2 with TRBJ2-5, with TRBD2 matching 9 bases. After removal of 0 bases from V and 13 bases from J, the junction contained 9 bases not matched to a gene. The CDR3 is 14 amino acids. Germline V gene data show CDR1 as SNHLY and CDR2 as FYNNEI. The CDR3 DNA sequence: TGTGCCAGCAGTGAAGCGGTTACGACTAGCGGAGGGTACTTC. It yields the protein CASSEAVTTSGGYF.

V gene TRBV2 combines with J gene TRBJ2-2, with D uncertain. V was trimmed by 3 bases and J by 0 bases, leaving 14 bases between them. The CDR3 spans 17 residues. Per germline, CDR1 SNHLY and CDR2 FYNNEI. CDR3: CASSDLWSFANTGELFF. The CDR3 region has the DNA TGTGCCAGCAGTGATCTATGGTCGTTCGCGAACACCGGGGAGCTGTTTTTT.

V is TRBV30 and J is TRBJ1-2; D perhaps matches TRBD1 (6 bases). This CDR3 is built from 11 residues. The V gene's germline CDR1 is GTSNPN and CDR2 SVGIG (reference sequence). V was clipped by 4 bases and J by 8 bases, with 11 bases between them. The CDR3 spells CAWTGGAGYTF. CDR3 bases: TGTGCCTGGACGGGGGGCGCGGGCTACACCTTC. Supplemented by reference TRBV30 and TRBJ1-2, the full variable domain reads SQTIHQWPATLVQPVGSPLSLECTVEGTSNPNLYWYRQAAGRGLQLLFYSVGIGQISSEVPQNLSASRPQDRQFILSSKKLLLSDSGFYLCAWTGGAGYTFGSGTRLTVV.

On this clone: The sample holds other DNA sequences that translate to the same CDR3. The V call is TRBV20-1, the J call TRBJ2-5; no definite D call. The CDR3 runs to 11 residues. The germline V gene has CDR1 DFQATT and CDR2 SNEGSKA (reference sequence). With 3 bases removed from V and 5 bases from J, the gap between germline ends came to 7 bases. As DNA, the CDR3 is TGCAGTGCTAGGGTTGGGGAGACCCAGTACTTC. Its translation: CSARVGETQYF.

In DNA form, the CDR3 reads TGTGCCAGCAGGCTGGGGGGGGCGTTGGCCTACGAGCAGTACTTC. Amino acids: CASRLGGALAYEQYF. The chain couples TRBV28 to TRBJ2-7; perhaps TRBD2 as D (7 bases). The CDR3 totals 15 residues. Per germline, CDR1 MDHEN and CDR2 SYDVKM. The V end lost 6 bases, the J end lost 2 bases, and 17 bases lay between the germline ends.

On this clone: The sample carries other DNA sequences with the same CDR3. V usage is TRBV5-1 and J usage is TRBJ2-7; TRBD1 agrees at 8 bases. Germline CDR1 and CDR2: SGHRS and YFSETQ. V lost 4 bases, J lost 7 bases, and 7 bases stayed unmatched. The CDR3 sequence is 13 residues long. The CDR3 protein is CASSPRTGGEQYF. CDR3 coding DNA: TGCGCCAGCAGCCCACGAACAGGGGGAGAGCAGTACTTC.

The chain is built from TRBV14 and TRBJ2-5, with 8 positions matching TRBD1. Unmatched junction bases numbered 7, after V lost 5 bases and J lost 5 bases. Germline V gives CDR1 SGHDN, CDR2 FVKESK. This CDR3 region has 14 residues. The CDR3 DNA reads as TGTGCCAGCAGCATCCGCCGGGACAGGGAGACCCAGTACTTC. Translating it yields CASSIRRDRETQYF. The full variable domain, with the rest looked up from reference TRBV14 and TRBJ2-5, is EAGVTQFPSHSVIEKGQTVTLRCDPISGHDNLYWYRRVMGKEIKFLLHFVKESKQDESGMPNNRFLAERTGGTYSTLKVQPAELEDSGVYFCASSIRRDRETQYFGPGTRLLVL.

As to this clone: Other DNA sequences in this sample translate to the same CDR3. The J gene is TRBJ2-5, the V gene TRBV5-1; 7 nucleotides align to TRBD1. The CDR3 has 14 residues. Germline V gene sequence: CDR1 SGHRS, CDR2 YFSETQ. V lost 0 bases to trimming and J lost 4 bases; unmatched junction nucleotides: 3. CDR3 residues: CASSLGTGGETQYF. CDR3 DNA sequence: TGCGCCAGCAGCTTGGGGACAGGAGGAGAGACCCAGTACTTC.

V gene TRBV29-1 combines with J gene TRBJ1-2, with D possibly being TRBD1 (5 bases). V lost 5 bases and J 0 bases, leaving 16 bases between the germline ends. The germline V gene encodes CDR1 SQVTM and CDR2 ANQGSEA. The CDR3 loop spans 15 amino acids. CDR3: CSVLGQGAANYGYTF. CDR3 DNA: TGCAGCGTTCTAGGGCAGGGAGCGGCTAACTATGGCTACACCTTC.

The chain couples TRBV29-1 to TRBJ1-2; 7 positions match TRBD1. This CDR3 is built from 14 residues. V lost 5 bases and J lost 5; bases outside the gene matches: 11. Germline V gene lookup returns CDR1 SQVTM and CDR2 ANQGSEA. The CDR3 DNA reads as TGCAGCGTTAATATAGACAGGGCAGGGTATGGCTACACCTTC. This gives the protein CSVNIDRAGYGYTF.

V and J are TRBV6-5 and TRBJ1-2; D not certain. Germline V CDR1 and CDR2: MNHEY, SVGAGI. The germline V and J ends were trimmed by 5 bases and 4 bases, with 14 bases remaining between them. The CDR3 consists of 14 residues. The CDR3: CASSPLPPSYGYTF. For the CDR3, the DNA is TGTGCCAGCAGTCCCCTACCCCCGAGCTATGGCTACACCTTC.

The CDR3 DNA reads as TGTGCCTGGAGCGCCGACGGTGAAGCTTTCTTT. Its translation is CAWSADGEAFF. The chain combines TRBV30 with TRBJ1-1; no firm D call. Trimming took off 3 bases at V and 7 bases at J, with 9 bases between the two ends. CDR3 length: 11 residues. Germline V gene sequence: CDR1 GTSNPN, CDR2 SVGIG (reference sequence).

V is TRBV18 and J is TRBJ2-5, with D perhaps matching TRBD1 (5 bases). V gave up 5 bases and J gave up 5 bases, with 18 bases separating them. The CDR3 totals 15 residues. From germline, CDR1 is KGHSH and CDR2 LQKENI. CDR3 sequence: CASSSLLGVGETQYF. The CDR3 DNA reads as TGTGCCAGCTCATCTCTCCTAGGGGTCGGGGAGACCCAGTACTTC. Complete variable domain (other parts from reference TRBV18 and TRBJ2-5): NAGVMQNPRHLVRRRGQEARLRCSPMKGHSHVYWYRQLPEEGLKFMVYLQKENIIDESGMPKERFSAEFPKEGPSILRIQQVVRGDSAAYFCASSSLLGVGETQYFGPGTRLLVL.

The rearrangement joins TRBV28 to TRBJ2-7; no clear D gene. The CDR3 is made up of 11 amino acids. V dropped 5 bases and J dropped 3 bases, with 5 bases sitting between them. CDR1 and CDR2 from the germline V gene are MDHEN and SYDVKM. The CDR3 loop reads CASSNVYEQYF. CDR3 sequence (DNA): TGTGCCAGCAGTAATGTCTACGAGCAGTACTTC. Drawing the rest from reference TRBV28 and TRBJ2-7, the complete variable domain is DVKVTQSSRYLVKRTGEKVFLECVQDMDHENMFWYRQDPGLGLRLIYFSYDVKMKEKGDIPEGYSVSREKKERFSLILESASTNQTSMYLCASSNVYEQYFGPGTRLTVT.

This rearrangement joins TRBV13 to TRBJ2-2; tentative D call: TRBD1 (5 bases). The V and J ends lost 4 bases and 7 bases respectively, with 10 bases between them. Germline assignment: CDR1 PRHDT and CDR2 FYEKMQ (reference sequence). This CDR3 comprises 13 residues. The CDR3 is CASSSAGIGELFF. The CDR3 coding sequence is TGTGCCAGCAGCTCAGCAGGGATCGGGGAGCTGTTTTTT.

This clone was picked up one time. The V call is TRBV15, the J call TRBJ2-7; unclear D gene. The V and J ends lost 0 bases and 3 bases respectively, with 15 bases between them. The germline gives CDR1 LNHNV, CDR2 YYDKDF (reference sequence). The CDR3 spans 16 residues. The CDR3 coding sequence is TGTGCCACCAGCAGAGATCGCGCGTCTACTTACTACGAGCAGTACTTC. This gives the protein CATSRDRASTYYEQYF.

The chain links TRBV9 to TRBJ2-7; D not resolved. Germline V gene data show CDR1 as SGDLS and CDR2 as YYNGEE. V lost 0 bases and J 3 bases, leaving 10 bases between the germline ends. The CDR3 covers 14 residues. CDR3 DNA: TGTGCCAGCAGCGTAGGGCAGACCTACTACGAGCAGTACTTC. Amino acid sequence: CASSVGQTYYEQYF.

The chain has TRBV18 and TRBJ2-4; a weak D match, TRBD1 (7 bases). CDR3 length: 15 residues. Germline values: CDR1 KGHSH, CDR2 LQKENI. The germline V and J ends were trimmed by 4 bases and 9 bases, with 19 bases remaining between them. The CDR3 coding sequence is TGTGCCAGCTCACTTCAAGGGGCAGGGGGAGGCATTCAGTACTTC. Protein sequence: CASSLQGAGGGIQYF. Full variable domain (missing parts from reference TRBV18 and TRBJ2-4): NAGVMQNPRHLVRRRGQEARLRCSPMKGHSHVYWYRQLPEEGLKFMVYLQKENIIDESGMPKERFSAEFPKEGPSILRIQQVVRGDSAAYFCASSLQGAGGGIQYFGAGTRLSVL.

V usage is TRBV14 and J usage is TRBJ1-1; weak D call: TRBD1 (5 bases). Deletions cut 1 base from V and 3 bases from J, with 12 bases between. The germline CDR1 and CDR2 sequences are SGHDN and FVKESK. The CDR3 sequence is 15 residues long. CDR3 coding DNA: TGTGCCAGCAGCCAAGGTAGGGGTAGGTACACTGAAGCTTTCTTT. Protein product: CASSQGRGRYTEAFF.

Notes on this clone: At the DNA level, this CDR3 is encoded by other sequences in the same sample as well. The CDR3 protein is CASSITGGQETQYF. The CDR3 DNA reads as TGTGCCAGTAGTATCACAGGGGGGCAAGAGACCCAGTACTTC. The rearrangement uses TRBV19 and TRBJ2-5; 8 nucleotides line up with TRBD1. Per germline, CDR1 LNHDA and CDR2 SQIVND (reference sequence). The CDR3 is 14 amino acids. J was trimmed by 2 bases and V by 3 bases; bases with no gene match: 2.

Here the CDR3 reads CASWVDYGYTF. CDR3 sequence (DNA): TGTGCCAGCTGGGTCGACTATGGCTACACCTTC. The chain joins TRBV19 to TRBJ1-2, with D hard to call. V was trimmed by 9 bases and J by 3 bases, leaving 8 bases between them. The CDR3 spans 11 residues. CDR1 LNHDA and CDR2 SQIVND come from the germline V gene (reference sequence).

The chain joins TRBV27 to TRBJ2-1; 12 nucleotides align to TRBD2. CDR1 is MNHEY, CDR2 SMNVEV, per germline (reference sequence). The CDR3 is 16 residues long. V dropped 8 bases and J dropped 9; count of bases not matched to a gene: 14. The CDR3, as DNA: TGTGCCAGCGGTCGGGCTAGCGGGAGGGCCTTAGGTGAGCAGTTCTTC. Its protein product is CASGRASGRALGEQFF.

With regard to this clone: Distinct nucleotide sequences in the sample also encode this CDR3. The V and J genes are TRBV5-1 and TRBJ1-1; no firm D call. The CDR3 runs to 13 residues. V was trimmed by 1 base and J by 1 base, leaving 5 bases between them. In germline, CDR1 is SGHRS, CDR2 YFSETQ. The CDR3 region is CASSLTRNTEAFF. The DNA for the CDR3 is TGCGCCAGCAGCTTGACAAGGAACACTGAAGCTTTCTTT.